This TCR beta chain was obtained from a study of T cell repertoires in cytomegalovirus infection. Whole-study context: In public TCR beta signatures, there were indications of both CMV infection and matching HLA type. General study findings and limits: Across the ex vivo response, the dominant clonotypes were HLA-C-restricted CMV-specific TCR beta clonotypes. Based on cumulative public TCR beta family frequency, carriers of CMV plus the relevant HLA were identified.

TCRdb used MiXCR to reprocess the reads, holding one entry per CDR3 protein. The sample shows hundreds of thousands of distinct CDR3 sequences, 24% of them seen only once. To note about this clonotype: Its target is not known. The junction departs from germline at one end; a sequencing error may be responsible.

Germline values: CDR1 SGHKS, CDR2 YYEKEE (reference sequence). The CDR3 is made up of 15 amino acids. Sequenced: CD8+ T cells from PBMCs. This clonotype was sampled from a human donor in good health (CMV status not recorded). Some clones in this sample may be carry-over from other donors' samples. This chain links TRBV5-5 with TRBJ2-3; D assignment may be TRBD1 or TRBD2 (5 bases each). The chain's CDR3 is CACSRARGEGDTQYF. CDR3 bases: TGTGCCTGCAGCCGAGCGAGGGGCGAGGGCGATACGCAGTATTTT.